Sequencing of this TCR beta chain was carried out in a study of beta chain features in type 1 diabetes. Turning to the study itself: Sorted cells numbering around 100,000,000 were examined across all samples.

Expressed TCRB transcripts got sequenced, as all isolated RNA was reverse transcribed. The protocol was immunoSEQ multiplex PCR, while the TCRdb copy is restricted to in-frame clones and leaves out a portion. The sample has some 370,000 clones, roughly 9.8% seen once; the top ten hold about 0.64%. Concerning this clone: Antigen unknown.

Broader study findings: Within each of all four CD4+ subsets, Type 1 diabetes patients had TCRB CDR3s that were moderately but significantly shorter.

CDR1 and CDR2 from the germline V gene are SGHDT and YYEEEE. The CDR3 covers 14 residues. Trimming pared 4 bases from V and 1 base from J, leaving 11 bases between. The gene calls are TRBV5-6 and TRBJ2-5; a weak D match, TRBD2 (6 bases). This receptor was taken from a man younger than 45 with type 1 diabetes. Source material: central memory CD4+ T cells from blood. The CDR3 coding sequence is TGTGCCAGCAGCCCTACGGGACTCCAAGAGACCCAGTACTTC. This gives the protein CASSPTGLQETQYF.